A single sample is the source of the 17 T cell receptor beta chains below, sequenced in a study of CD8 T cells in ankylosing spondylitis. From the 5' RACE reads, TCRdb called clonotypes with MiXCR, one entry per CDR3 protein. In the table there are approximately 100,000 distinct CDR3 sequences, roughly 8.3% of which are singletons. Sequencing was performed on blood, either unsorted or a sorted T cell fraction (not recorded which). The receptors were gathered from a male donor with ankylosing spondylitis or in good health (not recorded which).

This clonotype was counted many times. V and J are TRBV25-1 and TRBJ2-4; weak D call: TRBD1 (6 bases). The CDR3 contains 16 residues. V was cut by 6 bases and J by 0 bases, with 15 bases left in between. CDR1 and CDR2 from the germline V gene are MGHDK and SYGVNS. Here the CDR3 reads CASSDDRRGAKNIQYF. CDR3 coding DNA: TGTGCCAGCAGCGATGACAGGAGAGGAGCCAAAAACATTCAGTACTTC.

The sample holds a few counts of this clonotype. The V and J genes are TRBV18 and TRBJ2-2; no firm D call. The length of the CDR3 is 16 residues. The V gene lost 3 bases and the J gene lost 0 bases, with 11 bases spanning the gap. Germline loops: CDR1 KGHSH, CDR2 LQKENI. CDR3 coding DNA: TGTGCCAGCTCACCTCGGATAGTCTCGAACACCGGGGAGCTGTTTTTT. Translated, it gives CASSPRIVSNTGELFF.

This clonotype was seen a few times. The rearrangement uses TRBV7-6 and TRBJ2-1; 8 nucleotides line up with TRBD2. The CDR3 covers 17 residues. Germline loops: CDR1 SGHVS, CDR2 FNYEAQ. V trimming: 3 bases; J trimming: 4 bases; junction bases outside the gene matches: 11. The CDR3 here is CASSFYGGRRGYNEQFF. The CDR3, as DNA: TGTGCCAGCAGCTTCTACGGCGGGAGGCGAGGGTACAATGAGCAGTTCTTC.

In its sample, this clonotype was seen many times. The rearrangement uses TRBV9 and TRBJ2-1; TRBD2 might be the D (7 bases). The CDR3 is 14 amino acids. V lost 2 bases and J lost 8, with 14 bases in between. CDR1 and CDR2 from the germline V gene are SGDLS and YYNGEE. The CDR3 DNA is TGTGCCAGCAGCGTGGGGGGGCATTTCTATGAGCAGTTCTTC. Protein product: CASSVGGHFYEQFF. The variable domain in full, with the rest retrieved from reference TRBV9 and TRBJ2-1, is DSGVTQTPKHLITATGQRVTLRCSPRSGDLSVYWYQQSLDQGLQFLIQYYNGEERAKGNILERFSAQQFPDLHSELNLSSLELGDSALYFCASSVGGHFYEQFFGPGTRLTVL.

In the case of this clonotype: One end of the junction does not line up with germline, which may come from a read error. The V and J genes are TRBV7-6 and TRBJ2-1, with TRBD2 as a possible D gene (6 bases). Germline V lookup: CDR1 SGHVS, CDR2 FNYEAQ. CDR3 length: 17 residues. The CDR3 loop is CVSSFIGSRSIYNEQFF. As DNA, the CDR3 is TGTGTCAGCAGCTTTATCGGGAGTCGGAGCATCTACAATGAGCAGTTCTTC.

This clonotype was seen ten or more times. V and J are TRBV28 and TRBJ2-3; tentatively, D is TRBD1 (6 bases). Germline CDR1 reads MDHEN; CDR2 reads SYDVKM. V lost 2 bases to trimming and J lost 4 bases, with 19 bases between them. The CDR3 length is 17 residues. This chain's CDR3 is CASSLIENPEGADTQYF. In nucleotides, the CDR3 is TGTGCCAGCAGTTTAATAGAGAACCCTGAGGGGGCAGATACGCAGTATTTT.

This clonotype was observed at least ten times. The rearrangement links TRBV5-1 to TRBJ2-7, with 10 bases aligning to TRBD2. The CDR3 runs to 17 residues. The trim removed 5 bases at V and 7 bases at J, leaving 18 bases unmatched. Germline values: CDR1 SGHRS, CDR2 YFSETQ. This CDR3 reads CASSHGVSGRVSTEQYF. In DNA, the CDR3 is TGCGCCAGCAGTCATGGGGTCAGCGGGAGGGTCTCTACGGAGCAGTACTTC.

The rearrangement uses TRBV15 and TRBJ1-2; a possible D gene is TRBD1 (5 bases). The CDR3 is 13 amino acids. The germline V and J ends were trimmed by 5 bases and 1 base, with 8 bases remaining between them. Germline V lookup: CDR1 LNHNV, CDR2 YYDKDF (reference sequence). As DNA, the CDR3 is TGTGCCACCAGCCCCGACAGTAACTATGGCTACACCTTC. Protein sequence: CATSPDSNYGYTF. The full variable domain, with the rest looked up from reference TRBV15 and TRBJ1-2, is DAMVIQNPRYQVTQFGKPVTLSCSQTLNHNVMYWYQQKSSQAPKLLFHYYDKDFNNEADTPDNFQSRRPNTSFCFLDIRSPGLGDTAMYLCATSPDSNYGYTFGSGTRLTVV.

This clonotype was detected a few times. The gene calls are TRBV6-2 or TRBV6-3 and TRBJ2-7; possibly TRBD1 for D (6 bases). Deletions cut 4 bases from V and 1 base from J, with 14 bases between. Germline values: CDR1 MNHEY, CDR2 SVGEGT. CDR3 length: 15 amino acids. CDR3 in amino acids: CASSSRTETSYEQYF. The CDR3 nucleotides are TGTGCCAGCAGTTCTCGGACAGAAACTTCCTACGAGCAGTACTTC.

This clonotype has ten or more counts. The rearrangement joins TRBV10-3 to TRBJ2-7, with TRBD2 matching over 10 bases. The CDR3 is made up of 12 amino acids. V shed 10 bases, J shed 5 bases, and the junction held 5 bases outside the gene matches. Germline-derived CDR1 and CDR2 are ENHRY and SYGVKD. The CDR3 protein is CATLAGRNEQYF. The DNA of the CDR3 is TGTGCCACACTAGCGGGAAGGAACGAGCAGTACTTC.

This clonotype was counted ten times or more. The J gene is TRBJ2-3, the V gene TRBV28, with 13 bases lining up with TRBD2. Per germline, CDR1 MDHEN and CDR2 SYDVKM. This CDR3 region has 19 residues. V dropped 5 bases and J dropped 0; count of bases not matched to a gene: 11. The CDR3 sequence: CASSLSPGTSGMSTDTQYF. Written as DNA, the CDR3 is TGTGCCAGCAGTCTCAGCCCCGGGACTAGCGGGATGAGCACAGATACGCAGTATTTT.

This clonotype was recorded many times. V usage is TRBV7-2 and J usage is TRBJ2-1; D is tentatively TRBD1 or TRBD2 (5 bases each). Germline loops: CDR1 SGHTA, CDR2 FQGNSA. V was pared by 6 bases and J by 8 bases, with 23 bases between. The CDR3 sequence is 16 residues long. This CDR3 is CASSLGPRTIPDEQFF. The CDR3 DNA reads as TGTGCCAGCAGTCTGGGACCTCGCACTATTCCCGATGAGCAGTTCTTC. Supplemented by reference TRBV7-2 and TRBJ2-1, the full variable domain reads GAGVSQSPSNKVTEKGKDVELRCDPISGHTALYWYRQSLGQGLEFLIYFQGNSAPDKSGLPSDRFSAERTGGSVSTLTIQRTQQEDSAVYLCASSLGPRTIPDEQFFGPGTRLTVL.

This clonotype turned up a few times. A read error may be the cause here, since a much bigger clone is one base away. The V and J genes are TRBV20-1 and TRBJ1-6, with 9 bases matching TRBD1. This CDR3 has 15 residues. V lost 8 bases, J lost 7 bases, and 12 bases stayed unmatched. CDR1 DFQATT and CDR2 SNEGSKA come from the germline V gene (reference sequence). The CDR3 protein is CSTARTGAENSPLHF. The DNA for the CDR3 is TGCAGTACTGCCCGGACAGGGGCCGAAAATTCACCCCTCCACTTT.

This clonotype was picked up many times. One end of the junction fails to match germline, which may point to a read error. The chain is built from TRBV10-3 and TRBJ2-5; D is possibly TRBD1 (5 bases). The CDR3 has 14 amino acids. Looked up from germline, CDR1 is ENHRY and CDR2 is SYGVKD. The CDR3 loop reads CAISESSGNENQYF. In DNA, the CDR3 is TGTGCCATCAGTGAGTCGTCAGGGAATGAGAACCAGTACTTC.

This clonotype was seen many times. The CDR3 bases are TGTGCCATCGCCGGGGGTTCCTACCACGAGCAGTACTTC. This gives the protein CAIAGGSYHEQYF. The chain carries TRBV10-3 and TRBJ2-7, with D possibly being TRBD2 (6 bases). The ends were cut back, 8 bases at V and 5 bases at J, with 16 bases in the middle. The CDR3 contains 13 residues. CDR1 ENHRY and CDR2 SYGVKD come from the germline V gene.

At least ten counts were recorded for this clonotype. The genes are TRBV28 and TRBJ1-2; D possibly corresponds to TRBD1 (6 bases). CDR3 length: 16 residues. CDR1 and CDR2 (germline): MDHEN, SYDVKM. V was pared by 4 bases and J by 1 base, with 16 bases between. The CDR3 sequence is CASSYLTGNINYGYTF. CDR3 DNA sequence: TGTGCCAGCAGTTACCTGACAGGAAACATTAACTATGGCTACACCTTC.

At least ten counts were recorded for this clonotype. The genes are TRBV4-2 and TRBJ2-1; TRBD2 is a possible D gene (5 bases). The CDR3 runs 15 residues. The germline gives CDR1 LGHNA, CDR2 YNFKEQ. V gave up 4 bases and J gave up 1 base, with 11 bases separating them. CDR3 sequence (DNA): TGTGCCAGCAGCCTCCGGACTCAGTCCTACAATGAGCAGTTCTTC. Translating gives CASSLRTQSYNEQFF.